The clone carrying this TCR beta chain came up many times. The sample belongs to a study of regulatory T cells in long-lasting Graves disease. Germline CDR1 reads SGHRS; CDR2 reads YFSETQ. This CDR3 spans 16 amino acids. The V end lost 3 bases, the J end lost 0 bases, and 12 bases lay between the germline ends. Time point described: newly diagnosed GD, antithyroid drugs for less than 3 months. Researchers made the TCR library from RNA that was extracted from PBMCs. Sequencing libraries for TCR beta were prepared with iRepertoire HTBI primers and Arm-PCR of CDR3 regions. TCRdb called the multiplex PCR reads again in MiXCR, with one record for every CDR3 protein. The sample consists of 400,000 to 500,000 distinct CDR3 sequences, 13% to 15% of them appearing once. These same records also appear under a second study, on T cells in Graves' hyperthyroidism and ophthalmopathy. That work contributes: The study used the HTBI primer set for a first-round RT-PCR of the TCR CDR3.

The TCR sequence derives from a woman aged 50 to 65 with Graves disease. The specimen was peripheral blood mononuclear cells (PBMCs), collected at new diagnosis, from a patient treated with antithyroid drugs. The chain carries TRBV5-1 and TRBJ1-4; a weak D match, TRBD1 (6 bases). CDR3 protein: CASSSSGVPTNEKLFF. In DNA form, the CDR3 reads TGCGCCAGCAGCTCGTCAGGGGTTCCAACTAATGAAAAACTGTTTTTT.